The 19 T cell receptor beta chains presented below share a single source sample, sequenced in a study of graft-versus-host responses after intestinal transplantation. Sequencing was performed with immunoSEQ multiplex PCR; in TCRdb, only in-frame clones are kept and a portion is missing. The table lists about 130,000 clones, approximately 92% of them singletons. These receptors lack a known antigen. Sequencing used unstimulated CD4+ T cells sorted from spleen or lymph node cells, obtained before intestinal transplant. These receptors all come from a human donor who received an intestinal transplant.

This clone was seen just once. The chain has TRBV2 and TRBJ2-4; TRBD2 is a possible D gene (6 bases). V was trimmed by 8 bases and J by 0 bases, leaving 23 bases between them. This CDR3 has 18 amino acids. Germline CDR1 reads SNHLY; CDR2 reads FYNNEI. DNA for the CDR3: TGTGCCAGCTCCGGGGGTGTCCCTCCTCGACTAGCCAAAAACATTCAGTACTTC. It is translated as CASSGGVPPRLAKNIQYF.

The chain employs TRBV2 and TRBJ2-1; D tentatively reads TRBD1 or TRBD2 (6 bases each). Deletions cut 8 bases from V and 6 bases from J, with 20 bases between. CDR3 length equals 15 residues. Germline V gene sequence: CDR1 SNHLY, CDR2 FYNNEI. CDR3 loop: CASCKTWGAGNEQFF. Here the CDR3 DNA reads TGTGCCAGCTGCAAGACGTGGGGGGCGGGCAATGAGCAGTTCTTC.

This clone was recorded only once. The V and J genes are TRBV12-5 and TRBJ2-3; TRBD1 is a possible D gene (6 bases). V lost 6 bases and J 2 bases, leaving 12 bases between the germline ends. Germline loops: CDR1 LGHNT, CDR2 FRNRAP. The CDR3 runs 14 residues. The CDR3 spells CASGLGQNTDTQYF. The CDR3 region has the DNA TGTGCTAGTGGCCTAGGACAGAACACAGATACGCAGTATTTT.

The rearrangement uses TRBV11-2 and TRBJ2-5; 9 bases map to TRBD2. The CDR3 has 15 amino acids. V dropped 7 bases and J dropped 4; count of bases not matched to a gene: 10. CDR1 and CDR2 (germline): SGHAT, FQNNGV. Written as DNA, the CDR3 is TGTGCCAGCACCCGGGGCGGGGGGGCGGGAGAGACCCAGTACTTC. It encodes CASTRGGGAGETQYF.

The chain recombines TRBV5-4 with TRBJ1-3, with 9 bases matching TRBD1. The V gene end was trimmed by 5 bases and the J gene end by 3 bases; junction bases not matched to a gene: 3. Germline CDR1 is SGHNT and CDR2 is YYREEE (reference sequence). The CDR3 runs to 14 residues. Here the CDR3 reads CASRPGQGGNTIYF. The CDR3 DNA reads TGTGCCAGCAGACCGGGACAGGGTGGAAACACCATATATTTT.

The chain employs TRBV5-1 and TRBJ2-7, with D tentatively TRBD1 (5 bases). Trimming took 3 bases from V and 5 from J, leaving 18 bases between them. Germline values: CDR1 SGHRS, CDR2 YFSETQ. This CDR3 contains 15 residues. Here the CDR3 reads CASSSGWVEGDEQYF. The CDR3 bases are TGCGCCAGCAGCTCGGGTTGGGTTGAAGGGGACGAGCAGTACTTC.

The chain links TRBV11-1 to TRBJ2-5, with D uncertain. The germline CDR1 and CDR2 sequences are SGHAT and FQDESV (reference sequence). The CDR3 is 14 residues long. V dropped 4 bases and J dropped 2 bases, with 11 bases sitting between them. CDR3 in amino acids: CASSSKRIQETQYF. The CDR3 nucleotides are TGTGCCAGCAGCTCCAAGAGAATACAAGAGACCCAGTACTTC.

This chain links TRBV9 with TRBJ1-2; a possible D gene is TRBD1 (5 bases). Trimming removed 4 bases at V and 4 bases at J, with 17 bases between. The CDR3 covers 15 residues. From germline, CDR1 is SGDLS and CDR2 YYNGEE. CDR3 sequence (DNA): TGTGCCAGCAGCCCAGCACAAACAGGCCTCTATGGCTACACCTTC. Residues: CASSPAQTGLYGYTF.

The V call is TRBV11-2, the J call TRBJ2-7; D gene unclear. Trimming pared 5 bases from V and 0 bases from J, leaving 2 bases between. Per germline, CDR1 SGHAT and CDR2 FQNNGV. This CDR3 has 11 amino acids. The DNA for the CDR3 is TGTGCCAGCAGCACCTCCTACGAGCAGTACTTC. It specifies CASSTSYEQYF.

For the CDR3, the DNA is TGTGCCAGCACCTCGGGGGGGGCGCAGTCAGATACGCAGTATTTT. Protein product: CASTSGGAQSDTQYF. The chain carries TRBV5-5 and TRBJ2-3; 8 positions match TRBD2. This CDR3 is 15 amino acids long. Per germline, CDR1 SGHKS and CDR2 YYEKEE (reference sequence). J lost 4 bases, V lost 6 bases, and 10 bases had no gene match.

The chain employs TRBV5-1 and TRBJ1-1; no clear D. V gave up 5 bases and J gave up 1 base, with 9 bases separating them. Looked up from germline, CDR1 is SGHRS and CDR2 is YFSETQ. CDR3 length: 13 residues. The CDR3 region has the DNA TGCGCCAGCAGAACCCAGAGGAACACTGAAGCTTTCTTT. Encoded protein: CASRTQRNTEAFF. The complete variable domain, with remaining parts taken from reference TRBV5-1 and TRBJ1-1, reads KAGVTQTPRYLIKTRGQQVTLSCSPISGHRSVSWYQQTPGQGLQFLFEYFSETQRNKGNFPGRFSGRQFSNSRSEMNVSTLELGDSALYLCASRTQRNTEAFFGQGTRLTVV.

The gene calls are TRBV10-3 and TRBJ1-4, with TRBD1 identical over 7 bases. V trimming: 8 bases; J trimming: 3 bases; junction bases outside the gene matches: 3. Germline V gene data show CDR1 as ENHRY and CDR2 as SYGVKD. The CDR3 has 13 amino acids. The CDR3 sequence: CAIAGTANEKLFF. The CDR3 bases are TGTGCCATCGCCGGGACAGCTAATGAAAAACTGTTTTTT.

V is TRBV5-4 and J is TRBJ1-2; D remains ambiguous. Trimming took 0 bases from V and 8 from J, leaving 17 bases between them. This CDR3 is 15 amino acids long. Germline V gives CDR1 SGHNT, CDR2 YYREEE (reference sequence). The CDR3 DNA follows: TGTGCCAGCAGCTTGGTTGGGGTTGGGGATGGCGGCTACACCTTC. Residues: CASSLVGVGDGGYTF.

The rearrangement links TRBV7-9 to TRBJ2-7; D is unresolved. Trimming left V 5 bases short and J 2 bases short, with 13 bases between. Germline CDR1 and CDR2: SEHNR and FQNEAQ (reference sequence). The CDR3 length is 14 residues. CDR3 sequence: CASSQDLTAYEQYF. The CDR3 nucleotides read TGTGCCAGCAGCCAGGACCTGACGGCCTACGAGCAGTACTTC.

In this sample, this clone turned up once. The rearrangement joins TRBV5-6 to TRBJ2-5; D could derive from TRBD1 or TRBD2 (6 bases each). CDR3 length: 17 amino acids. Looked up from germline, CDR1 is SGHDT and CDR2 is YYEEEE. The ends were cut back, 0 bases at V and 5 bases at J, with 20 bases in the middle. The CDR3 spells CASSLEGGSRGLETQYF. In DNA, the CDR3 is TGTGCCAGCAGCTTGGAAGGGGGGAGCCGGGGACTGGAGACCCAGTACTTC.

The chain joins TRBV11-2 to TRBJ2-7; TRBD2 agrees at 11 bases. Per the germline V gene, CDR1 is SGHAT and CDR2 is FQNNGV. The CDR3 has 18 amino acids. The trim removed 5 bases at V and 2 bases at J, leaving 14 bases unmatched. The CDR3 sequence: CASSLAGFLAGGAYEQYF. In DNA, the CDR3 is TGTGCCAGCAGCCTAGCGGGGTTTCTAGCGGGGGGTGCCTACGAGCAGTACTTC.

This chain uses TRBV6-6 with TRBJ1-2; 9 nucleotides line up with TRBD1. This CDR3 is built from 15 residues. After removal of 2 bases from V and 3 bases from J, the junction contained 4 bases not matched to a gene. Germline V gene lookup returns CDR1 MNHNY and CDR2 SVGAGI (reference sequence). Here the CDR3 reads CASSYPWTGDYGYTF. Here the CDR3 DNA reads TGTGCCAGCAGTTACCCATGGACAGGGGACTATGGCTACACCTTC.

The chain links TRBV19 to TRBJ1-1; tentatively, D is TRBD1 (5 bases). The CDR3 consists of 17 residues. The V end lost 0 bases, the J end lost 0 bases, and 14 bases lay between the germline ends. Germline CDR1 and CDR2: LNHDA and SQIVND (reference sequence). The CDR3: CASSIEGVRSMNTEAFF. The CDR3 nucleotides read TGTGCCAGTAGTATAGAAGGGGTTAGATCCATGAACACTGAAGCTTTCTTT.

The rearrangement uses TRBV18 and TRBJ1-5, with TRBD1 as a possible D gene (6 bases). Germline V gene data show CDR1 as KGHSH and CDR2 as LQKENI. Trimming removed 6 bases at V and 2 bases at J, with 23 bases between. The CDR3 length is 18 residues. The DNA of the CDR3 is TGTGCCAGCTCCCCCGGGACACGAATTGGGTATGGCAATCAGCCCCAGCATTTT. Amino acid sequence: CASSPGTRIGYGNQPQHF.